This TCR beta chain was captured by sequencing in a study of regulatory T cells in long-lasting Graves disease. This clonotype has ten or more counts. Its target is unknown. General study results and limits: The study examined only peripheral blood, not thyroid tissue.

CDR3-region Arm-PCR and iRepertoire HTBI primers produced the TCR beta libraries. One entry per CDR3 protein, called by TCRdb with MiXCR from the multiplex PCR reads. The sample consists of 200,000 to 250,000 distinct CDR3 sequences, roughly 21% of them appearing once. The CDR3 sequence is 12 residues long. Between the trimmed V and J ends, which lost 2 bases and 6 bases, there was a span of 4 bases. CDR1 is SGHNT and CDR2 is YENEEA in the germline V gene. Time point specified: newly diagnosed GD, antithyroid drugs for less than 3 months. RNA from PBMCs was the source of the TCR library. The sequencing used peripheral blood mononuclear cells (PBMCs), collected at new diagnosis, from a patient treated with antithyroid drugs. This rearrangement joins TRBV11-3 to TRBJ2-2, with D uncertain. This receptor was taken from a female donor with Graves disease. CDR3 protein: CASSLNPGELFF. The CDR3 DNA follows: TGTGCCAGCAGCTTAAACCCCGGGGAGCTGTTTTTT.